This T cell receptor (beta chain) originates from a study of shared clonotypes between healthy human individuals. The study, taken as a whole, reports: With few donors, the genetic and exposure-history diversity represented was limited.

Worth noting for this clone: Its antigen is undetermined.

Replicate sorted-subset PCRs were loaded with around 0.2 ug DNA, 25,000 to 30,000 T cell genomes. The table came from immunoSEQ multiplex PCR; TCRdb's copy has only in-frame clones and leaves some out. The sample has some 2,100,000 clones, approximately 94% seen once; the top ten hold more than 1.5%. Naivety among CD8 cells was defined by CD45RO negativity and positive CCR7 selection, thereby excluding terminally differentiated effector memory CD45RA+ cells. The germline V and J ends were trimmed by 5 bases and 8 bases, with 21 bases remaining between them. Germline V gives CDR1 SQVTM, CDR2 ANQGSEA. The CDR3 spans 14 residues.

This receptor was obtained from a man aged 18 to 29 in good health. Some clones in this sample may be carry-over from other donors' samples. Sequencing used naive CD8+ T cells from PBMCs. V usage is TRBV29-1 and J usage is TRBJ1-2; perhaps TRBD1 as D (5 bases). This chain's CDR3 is CSVYSGRREEGYTF. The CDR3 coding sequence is TGCAGCGTTTATTCGGGACGTCGAGAGGAAGGCTACACCTTC.